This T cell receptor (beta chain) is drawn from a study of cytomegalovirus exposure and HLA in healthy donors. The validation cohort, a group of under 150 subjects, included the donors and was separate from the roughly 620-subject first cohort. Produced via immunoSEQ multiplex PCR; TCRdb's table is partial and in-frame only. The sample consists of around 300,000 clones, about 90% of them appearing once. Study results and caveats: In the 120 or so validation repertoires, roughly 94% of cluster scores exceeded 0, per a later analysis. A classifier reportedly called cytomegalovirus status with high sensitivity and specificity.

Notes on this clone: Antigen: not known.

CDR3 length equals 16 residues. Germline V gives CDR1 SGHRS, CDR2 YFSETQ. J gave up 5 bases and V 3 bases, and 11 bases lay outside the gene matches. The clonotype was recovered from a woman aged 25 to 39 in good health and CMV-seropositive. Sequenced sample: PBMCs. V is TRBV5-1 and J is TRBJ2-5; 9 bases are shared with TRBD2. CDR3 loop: CASSSGSGSRGETQYF. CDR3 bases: TGCGCCAGCAGCTCCGGTAGCGGGAGCCGGGGGGAGACCCAGTACTTC.